This T cell receptor (beta chain) was documented in a study of T cell changes during pregnancy in multiple sclerosis. Generated by immunoSEQ multiplex PCR, the TCRdb table keeps only in-frame clones and is missing some. Of 80,000 to 95,000 clones in the sample, around 93% are singletons; the top ten hold around 1.4%. There are 15 residues in the CDR3. Trimming left V 4 bases short and J 0 bases short, with 14 bases between. The germline CDR1 and CDR2 sequences are SGHRS and YFSETQ. The TCR originated in a female donor in good health, enrolled as a control in a pregnancy study. Sample: peripheral blood, taken in the third trimester of pregnancy. This sequence joins TRBV5-1 and TRBJ2-7; a possible D gene is TRBD2 (5 bases). The CDR3 DNA follows: TGCGCCAGCAGCCTTGTGGGCGGACTCTCCTACGAGCAGTACTTC. This encodes CASSLVGGLSYEQYF.